This T cell receptor beta chain came from a study of blood T cell repertoires in COVID-19. At the level of the study: Researchers got acute and convalescent COVID-19 samples from the United States, Italy and Spain. From T cells, B-cell-depleted T cells, or PBMCs came the material, which was cDNA or gDNA.

The method was immunoSEQ multiplex PCR; TCRdb's version includes in-frame clones alone and lacks a portion of them. This repertoire shows 150,000 or so clones, roughly 88% found once; its top ten account for approximately 5.1%. The CDR3 consists of 11 residues. CDR1 is DFQATT and CDR2 is SNEGSKA in the germline V gene (reference sequence). With 1 base removed from V and 4 bases from J, the gap between germline ends came to 4 bases. The age range of participants was about 18 to 95 years, with residence in about 25 US areas. Regarding this clone: Other DNA sequences in the same sample also yield this CDR3.

The sample comprised PBMCs or T cells enriched from blood (not recorded which). The chain joins TRBV20-1 to TRBJ2-5; D unresolved. The clonotype originates from a man in his 70s who had been exposed to COVID-19. The CDR3 DNA sequence: TGCAGTGCTAGAGCGGGAGAGACCCAGTACTTC. Its protein is CSARAGETQYF.